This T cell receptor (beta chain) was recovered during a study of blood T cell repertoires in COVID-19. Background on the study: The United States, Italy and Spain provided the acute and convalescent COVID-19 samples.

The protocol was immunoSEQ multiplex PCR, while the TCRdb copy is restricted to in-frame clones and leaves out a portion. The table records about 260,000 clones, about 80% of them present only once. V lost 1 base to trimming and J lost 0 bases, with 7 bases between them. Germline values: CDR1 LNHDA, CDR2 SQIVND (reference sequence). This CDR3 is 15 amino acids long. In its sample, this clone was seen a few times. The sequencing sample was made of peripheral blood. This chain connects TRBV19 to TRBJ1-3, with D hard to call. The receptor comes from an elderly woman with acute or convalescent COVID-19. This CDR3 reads CASSIAGFSGNTIYF. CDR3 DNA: TGTGCCAGTAGTATAGCGGGATTCTCTGGAAACACCATATATTTT.